The rows below give T cell receptor beta chains drawn from one sample of a study of T-cell memory formation after mild COVID-19. TCRdb called the 5' RACE reads again in MiXCR, with one record for every CDR3 protein. There are around 340,000 distinct CDR3 sequences in the sample; roughly 13% occur only once, and over 20% lies in the top ten. Specimen: PBMCs or a T cell subset sorted from them (not recorded which). The receptors originated from a man younger than 35 who had mild COVID-19 (a few samples of this study predate the infection). Cell type and time point are not known. Each CDR3 is given with its conserved first and last residue. A D gene is named only where the DNA matches it firmly. A clone size is listed for some rows: how often the clone was seen (once, few, many), or a class if it is expanded.

j_gene	len	v_gene	d_gene	abundance	CDR3nt	CDR3aa
TRBJ1-2	15	TRBV4-1	.	.	TGCGCCAGCAGCCGAAAGGGGGAAGGGAACTATGGCTACACCTTC	CASSRKGEGNYGYTF
TRBJ1-5	16	TRBV9	.	.	TGTGCCAGCAGCGGGGGTGAGGCAGGGGACAATCAGCCCCAGCATTTT	CASSGGEAGDNQPQHF
TRBJ2-7	13	TRBV7-2	TRBD2	many	TGTGCCAGCAGCCTCCAGCGGGGGAACGAGCAGTACTTC	CASSLQRGNEQYF
TRBJ2-5	13	TRBV28	.	few	TGTGCCAGCAGTCCAATCCCGGGAGAGACCCAGTACTTC	CASSPIPGETQYF
TRBJ2-5	13	TRBV4-2	.	many	TGTGCCAGCAGCCAATACTTCCAAGAGACCCAGTACTTC	CASSQYFQETQYF
TRBJ2-2	16	TRBV5-1	.	.	TGCGCCAGCAGCTTGGCCGCACGATCGAACACCGGGGAGCTGTTTTTT	CASSLAARSNTGELFF
TRBJ1-1	14	TRBV4-3	.	.	TGCGCCAGCAGCAAACTCGGGGTCGACACTGAAGCTTTCTTT	CASSKLGVDTEAFF
TRBJ2-1	13	TRBV29-1	.	few	TGCAGCGTTGACCGGGCCATGGGGAATGAGCAGTTCTTC	CSVDRAMGNEQFF
TRBJ1-2	15	TRBV7-2	.	.	TGTGCCAGCAGCCGAGGACGGAACCGACCCTATGGCTACACCTTC	CASSRGRNRPYGYTF
TRBJ1-2	12	TRBV5-1	.	.	TGCGCCAGCAGCGTCGGACGGGATAATGTGACCTTC	CASSVGRDNVTF
TRBJ2-3	17	TRBV7-3	TRBD2	.	TGTGCCAGCAGCTTAAGGGTCGGACTAGGGAGCACAGGTACGCAGTATTTT	CASSLRVGLGSTGTQYF
TRBJ2-1	11	TRBV2	.	.	TGTGCCAGCAGGCAAGCGGTTGAGCAGTTCTTC	CASRQAVEQFF
TRBJ2-1	17	TRBV6-2/TRBV6-3	.	.	TGTGCCAGCAGTTACCCAGATTACCCGACAGTGTACAATGAGCAGTTCTTC	CASSYPDYPTVYNEQFF
TRBJ2-1	16	TRBV4-2	.	.	TGTGCCAGCAGCCAGAAGGAAGGCCTCGGCCCGAGTGAGCAGTTCTTC	CASSQKEGLGPSEQFF
TRBJ1-2	15	TRBV7-3	TRBD1	.	TGTGCCAGCAGCTCCTGGGAGGGGGCCGGCTATGGCTACACCTTC	CASSSWEGAGYGYTF
TRBJ1-3	14	TRBV4-3	.	.	TGCGCCAGCAGCCAAGATTGGGCAGAGGACACCATATATTTT	CASSQDWAEDTIYF
TRBJ1-2	14	TRBV11-2	TRBD1	many	TGTGCCAGCACGAGACCGGGACAGAAGTATGGCTACACCTTC	CASTRPGQKYGYTF
TRBJ1-1	14	TRBV7-8	.	many	TGTGCCAGCAGCTCCTACAGCGTAAAACCTGAAGCTTTCTTT	CASSSYSVKPEAFF
TRBJ2-7	15	TRBV4-3	.	.	TGCGCCAGCAGCCAATCTTACAGGGACTCTGGCGAGCAGTACTTC	CASSQSYRDSGEQYF
TRBJ2-5	14	TRBV5-1	.	few	TGCGCCAGCAGCTTGTTGGACAGCCAAGAGACCCAGTACTTC	CASSLLDSQETQYF
TRBJ2-3	14	TRBV30	TRBD2	few	TGTGCCTGGAGTTACGGGGGGGCCGCAGATACGCAGTATTTT	CAWSYGGAADTQYF
TRBJ2-1	13	TRBV20-1	.	.	TGCAGTGCTCATCCTGACTTGTACAATGAGCAGTTCTTC	CSAHPDLYNEQFF
TRBJ2-7	14	TRBV7-9	.	.	TGTGCCAGCGCGGGGTCACGGGGTGGTTACGAGCAGTACTTC	CASAGSRGGYEQYF
TRBJ2-7	12	TRBV20-1	.	few	TGCAGTGCACCGACAAATTCCCCCGAGCAGTACTTC	CSAPTNSPEQYF
TRBJ1-6	14	TRBV5-1	TRBD1	many	TGCGCCAGCAGCCTGGGACAGGAGCATTCACCCCTCCACTTT	CASSLGQEHSPLHF
TRBJ2-1	14	TRBV7-3	.	few	TGTGCCAGCAGCTTAGACTCCACCTACAATGAGCAGTTCTTC	CASSLDSTYNEQFF
TRBJ1-3	15	TRBV14	TRBD1	few	TGTGCCAGCAGCATGACAGGGCTCTCTGGAAACACCATATATTTT	CASSMTGLSGNTIYF
TRBJ2-1	14	TRBV5-1	.	many	TGCGCCAGCAGCCGGACAACAACTACTCATGAGCAGTTCTTC	CASSRTTTTHEQFF